This TCR beta chain is from a study of T cell repertoires in aging, cancer and after chemotherapy. Overall study: Donor ages fell into six groups from 30 or younger up to 70 or older. The whole study produced a dataset of roughly 8.6 million TCR reads. Study-wide results and limits: No conclusions about immunological memory after chemotherapy can be drawn from the repertoire data. Healthy donors lost TCR diversity with age mainly through richness, cancer patients through richness and evenness.

Peripheral blood genomic DNA, not sorted cells or RNA, was the template. CDR3 length: 13 residues. The germline V gene encodes CDR1 MNHEY and CDR2 SVGAGI. J was trimmed by 6 bases and V by 10 bases; bases with no gene match: 7. A mixed TRB-A/B primer pool amplified rearranged TRB by multiplex touch-down PCR. Via MiXCR, TCRdb re-called the multiplex PCR reads, giving one row per CDR3 protein. The sample records 7,000 to 10,000 distinct CDR3 sequences, about two fifths being singletons. In this sample, this clonotype is medium-sized. Its antigen remains unidentified. The source of this sequence is a human donor with a solid tumor. The chain employs TRBV6-5 and TRBJ2-2, with 8 bases aligning to TRBD1. Sequences were obtained from blood. The CDR3 here is CATKTGDAGELFF. CDR3 nucleotide sequence: TGTGCCACCAAGACAGGGGACGCCGGGGAGCTGTTTTTT.